A selection of T cell receptor beta chains follows, all from one sample in a study of blood T cell repertoires in COVID-19. Assay: immunoSEQ multiplex PCR; the TCRdb copy retains only in-frame clones and omits some. The table records some 180,000 clones, 70% to 80% of them present only once. Sequenced input: peripheral blood. The source is a man aged 45-65 years who had recovered from COVID-19. CDR3s include the opening cysteine and the closing phenylalanine or tryptophan. A D gene is named only where the DNA matches it firmly. Part of the rows lack a size; the others show once, few, many or a class for expanded clones.

clone_size d_call j_call v_call cdr3_aa cdr3_nt
. TRBD1 TRBJ1-1 TRBV11-2 CASRLQGTTEAFF TGTGCCAGCAGACTACAGGGGACCACTGAAGCTTTCTTT
. . TRBJ1-4 TRBV5-1 CASSSGGDYEKLFF TGCGCCAGCAGCTCCGGGGGGGACTATGAAAAACTGTTTTTT
. . TRBJ2-2 TRBV7-9 CASSAVGGGGTGELFF TGTGCCAGCAGCGCCGTAGGGGGGGGCGGCACCGGGGAGCTGTTTTTT
. TRBD1 TRBJ1-2 TRBV7-8 CASELTGQATAGYTF TGTGCCAGCGAGTTGACCGGACAGGCTACCGCCGGCTACACCTTC
. . TRBJ2-5 TRBV29-1 CSVEDRLLQETQYF TGCAGCGTTGAAGATCGGTTACTCCAAGAGACCCAGTACTTC
. . TRBJ2-2 TRBV19 CASSRQGGLAGELFF TGTGCCAGTAGTCGCCAGGGTGGTTTGGCCGGGGAGCTGTTTTTT
. TRBD1 TRBJ1-2 TRBV9 CASSVAGTGGGISGYTF TGTGCCAGCAGCGTCGCCGGGACAGGGGGAGGGATCTCTGGCTACACCTTC
once TRBD1 TRBJ1-6 TRBV6-6 CASRPTDRGSYNSPLHF TGTGCCAGCCGTCCCACGGACAGGGGCTCCTATAATTCACCCCTCCACTTT
. . TRBJ1-2 TRBV7-2 CASRGRSGLNYGYTF TGTGCCAGCAGAGGCCGGAGCGGACTTAACTATGGCTACACCTTC
few . TRBJ1-5 TRBV3-1/TRBV3-2 CASSQTAGSNQPQHF TGTGCCAGCAGCCAAACGGCGGGCAGCAATCAGCCCCAGCATTTT
. TRBD2 TRBJ2-5 TRBV5-4 CASSLTAGGYETQYF TGTGCCAGCAGCTTGACAGCGGGAGGGTATGAGACCCAGTACTTC
. TRBD2 TRBJ2-1 TRBV4-1 CASSQDSGGRISSYNEQFF TGCGCCAGCAGCCAAGATAGCGGCGGGAGGATTAGCTCCTACAATGAGCAGTTCTTC
few TRBD1 TRBJ1-2 TRBV3-1/TRBV3-2 CASSHLPGGTYGYTF TGTGCCAGCAGCCACTTGCCAGGGGGGACCTATGGCTACACCTTC
. TRBD2 TRBJ2-3 TRBV2 CASSVAGGAGDTQYF TGTGCCAGCAGTGTAGCGGGGGGAGCAGGAGATACGCAGTATTTT
. . TRBJ2-7 TRBV27 CASSLLTDSSYEQYF TGTGCCAGCAGTTTACTGACAGACAGCTCCTACGAGCAGTACTTC
. TRBD1 TRBJ1-4 TRBV6-5 CASSYSVWTGHEKLFF TGTGCCAGCAGTTACTCGGTCTGGACAGGGCATGAAAAACTGTTTTTT
. TRBD2 TRBJ2-3 TRBV5-6 CASSAGLAGAHTQYF TGTGCCAGCAGCGCCGGACTAGCGGGGGCGCATACGCAGTATTTT
. . TRBJ1-5 TRBV30 CAWSVPSQPQHF TGTGCCTGGAGTGTACCTAGTCAGCCCCAGCATTTT
. TRBD2 TRBJ2-1 TRBV4-2 CASSQDNSGTTYNEQFF TGTGCCAGCAGCCAAGATAATAGCGGGACTACCTACAATGAGCAGTTCTTC
few . TRBJ1-5 TRBV6-4 CASSDSRVSNQPQHF TGTGCCAGCAGTGACTCGCGGGTTAGCAATCAGCCCCAGCATTTT
. TRBD1 TRBJ2-1 TRBV24-1 CATSDAIGTGVNNEQFF TGTGCCACCAGTGACGCGATCGGGACAGGGGTCAACAATGAGCAGTTCTTC
many TRBD2 TRBJ2-2 TRBV19 CASTRILGLAAGELFF TGTGCCAGTACTAGAATTCTCGGGCTAGCGGCCGGGGAGCTGTTTTTT
. TRBD1 TRBJ2-1 TRBV7-2 CASSEGTGSDEQFF TGTGCCAGCAGCGAAGGGACAGGAAGCGATGAGCAGTTCTTC
. . TRBJ1-1 TRBV7-2 CASRPNTGPTEAFF TGTGCCAGCAGACCAAATACAGGGCCCACTGAAGCTTTCTTT
. . TRBJ2-2 TRBV29-1 CSVDRGNTGELFF TGCAGCGTTGATCGGGGGAACACCGGGGAGCTGTTTTTT
. . TRBJ2-1 TRBV19 CASSRAGLYNEQFF TGTGCCAGTAGTAGGGCAGGGCTCTACAATGAGCAGTTCTTC
. . TRBJ2-7 TRBV7-9 CASSFILGGGSTYEQYF TGTGCCAGCAGCTTTATCTTAGGCGGAGGAAGCACCTACGAGCAGTACTTC
. TRBD1 TRBJ2-7 TRBV10-3 CAISEAGTGAGEQYF TGTGCCATCAGTGAAGCTGGGACAGGGGCAGGCGAGCAGTACTTC
. TRBD1 TRBJ2-3 TRBV11-3 CASSMDRDTDTQYF TGTGCCAGCAGCATGGACAGGGACACAGATACGCAGTATTTT
. . TRBJ1-1 TRBV5-6 CASSLLAAVNTEAFF TGTGCCAGCAGCTTGTTAGCAGCCGTGAACACTGAAGCTTTCTTT
. . TRBJ1-4 TRBV6-5 CASSYFPGQYEKLFF TGTGCCAGCAGTTACTTCCCAGGGCAATACGAAAAACTGTTTTTT
. . TRBJ2-7 TRBV6-5 CATEDGGRLSRDF TGTGCCACCGAAGACGGGGGGCGCCTGAGCAGGGACTTC
. TRBD2 TRBJ2-2 TRBV27 CASSSSGTSGTGELFF TGTGCCAGCTCCTCCTCCGGGACTAGCGGTACCGGGGAGCTGTTTTTT
. TRBD1 TRBJ1-1 TRBV27 CASSLGQGVTEAFF TGTGCCAGCAGTTTAGGGCAGGGGGTGACTGAAGCTTTCTTT
. TRBD2 TRBJ2-1 TRBV5-1 CASSPSGDYNEQFF TGCGCCAGCAGCCCTAGCGGGGACTACAATGAGCAGTTCTTC
. . TRBJ1-5 TRBV21-1 CASSNRGTEQPQHF TGTGCCAGCAGCAACAGGGGGACCGAACAGCCCCAGCATTTT
. TRBD2 TRBJ2-5 TRBV19 CASSIVLAGVETQYF TGTGCCAGTAGTATTGTTTTAGCGGGAGTCGAGACCCAGTACTTC
once . TRBJ2-7 TRBV7-2 CASSHNTMGLYEQYF TGTGCCAGCAGCCACAACACTATGGGACTCTACGAGCAGTACTTC
. . TRBJ2-5 TRBV2 CASELLGPSGSTQYF TGTGCCAGCGAACTATTAGGGCCCTCCGGGAGTACCCAGTACTTC
. TRBD2 TRBJ2-3 TRBV7-9 CASSLAWTSATDTQYF TGTGCCAGCAGCTTAGCTTGGACTAGCGCCACAGATACGCAGTATTTT
. . TRBJ2-7 TRBV7-2 CASSPTSYEQYF TGTGCCAGCAGCCCCACATCCTACGAGCAGTACTTC
. TRBD1 TRBJ1-2 TRBV6-5 CASSTRDSYGYTF TGTGCCAGCAGTACCCGGGACAGCTATGGCTACACCTTC
. TRBD2 TRBJ2-1 TRBV7-8 CASSFSTGRGNEQFF TGTGCCAGCAGCTTCTCGACGGGGCGGGGGAATGAGCAGTTCTTC
. . TRBJ1-1 TRBV2 CASSGQPRMNTEAFF TGTGCCAGCAGTGGACAGCCCCGCATGAACACTGAAGCTTTCTTT
. TRBD2 TRBJ2-1 TRBV30 CAWSARTSGRVFGEQFF TGTGCCTGGAGTGCCCGGACTAGCGGGAGGGTCTTTGGTGAGCAGTTCTTC
once . TRBJ2-3 TRBV7-3 CASSLKWPDTQYF TGTGCCAGCAGCTTAAAGTGGCCAGATACGCAGTATTTT
. TRBD2 TRBJ2-7 TRBV4-2 CASSQGLAGGPSSYEQYF TGTGCCAGCAGCCAAGGGCTAGCGGGAGGCCCCAGCTCCTACGAGCAGTACTTC
few . TRBJ2-2 TRBV3-1/TRBV3-2 CASSRGRELFF TGTGCCAGCAGCCGCGGCCGGGAGCTGTTTTTT
. . TRBJ2-3 TRBV25-1 CASSKQGFINTQYF TGTGCCAGCAGTAAGCAGGGTTTCATAAATACGCAGTATTTT
. TRBD2 TRBJ2-3 TRBV19 CASSRSGSSTDTQYF TGTGCCAGTAGTAGAAGCGGGAGCAGCACAGATACGCAGTATTTT
. . TRBJ1-6 TRBV20-1 CSASPAPGSGSPLHF TGCAGTGCTAGTCCCGCCCCTGGGTCAGGTTCACCCCTCCACTTT
. TRBD2 TRBJ2-1 TRBV27 CASSLLGLAGYYNEQFF TGTGCCAGCAGTCTCCTCGGACTAGCGGGTTACTACAATGAGCAGTTCTTC
. . TRBJ1-2 TRBV10-3 CAISESHRENGYTF TGTGCCATCAGTGAGTCTCACAGGGAGAATGGCTACACCTTC
. . TRBJ1-5 TRBV7-9 CASSFADSDQPQHF TGTGCCAGCAGCTTCGCGGACAGCGATCAGCCCCAGCATTTT
. . TRBJ2-1 TRBV4-1 CASSVRLEFNNEQFF TGCGCCAGCAGCGTCCGACTGGAATTTAACAATGAGCAGTTCTTC
. . TRBJ2-2 TRBV29-1 CSGHRAGELFF TGCAGCGGTCACAGAGCTGGGGAGCTGTTTTTT
. TRBD1 TRBJ2-1 TRBV24-1 CATSDQGQGADEQFF TGTGCCACCAGTGACCAAGGGCAGGGGGCCGATGAGCAGTTCTTC
. . TRBJ2-1 TRBV29-1 CSVEGRVLSYNEQFF TGCAGCGTTGAAGGGCGGGTGCTCTCCTACAATGAGCAGTTCTTC
. . TRBJ1-4 TRBV30 CAWSDPSGVSEKLFF TGTGCCTGGAGTGATCCTAGTGGAGTGAGTGAAAAACTGTTTTTT